This entry lists 10 T cell receptor beta chains sequenced from one sample in a study of blood T cell repertoires in COVID-19. Assay: immunoSEQ multiplex PCR; the TCRdb copy retains only in-frame clones and omits some. The table shows around 280,000 clones, with 85% to 90% occurring only once. Sequences were obtained from peripheral blood. These receptors were obtained from a woman aged 25-40 years with COVID-19, enrolled during active disease.

The chain employs TRBV5-6 and TRBJ1-3; no clear D gene. Germline values: CDR1 SGHDT, CDR2 YYEEEE. The CDR3 has 15 amino acids. The germline V and J ends were trimmed by 1 base and 0 bases, with 8 bases remaining between them. Here the CDR3 reads CASSLYGASGNTIYF. DNA for the CDR3: TGTGCCAGCAGCTTGTACGGTGCCTCTGGAAACACCATATATTTT.

The chain recombines TRBV4-1 with TRBJ1-4; weak D call: TRBD1 (5 bases). The CDR3 totals 16 residues. Germline loops: CDR1 MGHRA, CDR2 YSYEKL. The V and J ends lost 1 base and 8 bases respectively, with 17 bases between them. CDR3 region: CASSQARTGEREKLFF. The CDR3 DNA follows: TGCGCCAGCAGCCAAGCCCGTACGGGGGAGAGAGAAAAACTGTTTTTT.

This chain uses TRBV3-1 (or the pseudogene TRBV3-2) with TRBJ2-2, with TRBD2 matching 15 bases. V dropped 7 bases and J dropped 5; count of bases not matched to a gene: 8. Germline CDR1 is LGHDT and CDR2 is YNNKEL (reference sequence). This CDR3 has 17 amino acids. CDR3 bases: TGTGCCAGCAAACCCGGGACTAGCGGGAGGTGGACCGGGGAGCTGTTTTTT. It translates to CASKPGTSGRWTGELFF.

The rearrangement uses TRBV2 and TRBJ1-1; TRBD1 is a possible D gene (6 bases). V lost 6 bases and J lost 13, with 12 bases in between. The CDR3 loop spans 10 amino acids. CDR1 is SNHLY, CDR2 FYNNEI, per germline. CDR3 in amino acids: CASRGTRGFF. CDR3 sequence (DNA): TGTGCCAGCAGAGGGACAAGAGGTTTCTTT.

The CDR3 bases are TGTGCCAGTAGTACAGGGGGCTCCTATAATTCACCCCTCCACTTT. Protein product: CASSTGGSYNSPLHF. V is TRBV19 and J is TRBJ1-6; TRBD1 aligns across 7 bases. Germline V CDR1 and CDR2: LNHDA, SQIVND (reference sequence). J gave up 0 bases and V 4 bases, and 0 bases lay outside the gene matches. The CDR3 length is 15 residues. The full variable domain, completed using reference TRBV19 and TRBJ1-6, is DGGITQSPKYLFRKEGQNVTLSCEQNLNHDAMYWYRQDPGQGLRLIYYSQIVNDFQKGDIAEGYSVSREKKESFPLTVTSAQKNPTAFYLCASSTGGSYNSPLHFGNGTRLTVT.

This clone was recorded a few times. The gene calls are TRBV9 and TRBJ2-3; the D gene is possibly TRBD1 (6 bases). The CDR3 covers 14 residues. Deletions cut 0 bases from V and 4 bases from J, with 9 bases between. Germline V lookup: CDR1 SGDLS, CDR2 YYNGEE. The CDR3 DNA follows: TGTGCCAGCAGCGTAGATTGGGGGCCAGATACGCAGTATTTT. It translates to CASSVDWGPDTQYF.

By share, this clone ranks as medium-sized. This chain connects TRBV30 to TRBJ2-5; D is ambiguous. This CDR3 has 16 amino acids. V was cut by 0 bases and J by 2 bases, with 16 bases left in between. Germline lookup yields CDR1 GTSNPN and CDR2 SVGIG (reference sequence). The CDR3, as DNA: TGTGCCTGGAGTGTACCACTTGTCGGAGCTCAAGAGACCCAGTACTTC. Translation: CAWSVPLVGAQETQYF. Using reference TRBV30 and TRBJ2-5 for the parts outside the CDR3, the full variable domain is SQTIHQWPATLVQPVGSPLSLECTVEGTSNPNLYWYRQAAGRGLQLLFYSVGIGQISSEVPQNLSASRPQDRQFILSSKKLLLSDSGFYLCAWSVPLVGAQETQYFGPGTRLLVL.

V is TRBV7-8 and J is TRBJ2-3, with 7 positions matching TRBD2. Germline V gene data show CDR1 as SGHVS and CDR2 as FQNEAQ. The CDR3 is 13 amino acids. V gave up 3 bases and J gave up 8 bases; unmatched junction bases: 5. The chain's CDR3 is CASSFRTSGTQYF. The CDR3 nucleotides read TGTGCCAGCAGCTTTAGGACTAGTGGTACGCAGTATTTT.

V gene TRBV25-1 combines with J gene TRBJ1-1; 7 nucleotides agree with TRBD1. V was clipped by 11 bases and J by 1 base; unmatched bases: 16. The germline V gene has CDR1 MGHDK and CDR2 SYGVNS. The CDR3 is 16 amino acids. CDR3 amino acids: CAPNPEDRLPNTEAFF. CDR3 nucleotides: TGTGCCCCGAACCCCGAGGACAGGTTACCGAACACTGAAGCTTTCTTT.

The count of this clone is one. CDR3 DNA: TGTGCCAGCAGCTTAACAGGGGGAGGAGAAGAGACCCAGTACTTC. Protein sequence: CASSLTGGGEETQYF. V usage is TRBV7-9 and J usage is TRBJ2-5; 8 bases agree with TRBD1. This CDR3 is 15 amino acids long. In germline, CDR1 is SEHNR, CDR2 FQNEAQ (reference sequence). The V segment lost 2 bases and the J segment 3 bases; nucleotides outside the gene matches: 5.